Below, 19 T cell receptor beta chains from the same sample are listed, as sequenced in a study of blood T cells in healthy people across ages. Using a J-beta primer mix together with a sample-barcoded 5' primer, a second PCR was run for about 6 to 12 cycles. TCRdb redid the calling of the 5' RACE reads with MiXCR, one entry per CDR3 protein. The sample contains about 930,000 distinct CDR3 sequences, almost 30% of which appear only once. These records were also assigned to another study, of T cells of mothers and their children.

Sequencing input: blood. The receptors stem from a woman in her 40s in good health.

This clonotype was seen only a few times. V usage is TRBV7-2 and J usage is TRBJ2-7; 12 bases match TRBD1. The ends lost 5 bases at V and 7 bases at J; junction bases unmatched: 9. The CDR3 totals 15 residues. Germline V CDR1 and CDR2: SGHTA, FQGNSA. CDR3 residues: CASSPGTGGFREQYF. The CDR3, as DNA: TGTGCCAGCAGCCCCGGGACAGGGGGCTTTCGAGAGCAGTACTTC.

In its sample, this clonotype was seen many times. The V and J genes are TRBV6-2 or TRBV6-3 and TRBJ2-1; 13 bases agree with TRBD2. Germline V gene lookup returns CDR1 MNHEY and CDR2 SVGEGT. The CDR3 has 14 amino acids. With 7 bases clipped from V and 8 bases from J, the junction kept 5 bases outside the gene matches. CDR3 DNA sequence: TGTGCCAGCAAAACTAGCGGGGGGGTCCATGAGCAGTTCTTC. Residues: CASKTSGGVHEQFF.

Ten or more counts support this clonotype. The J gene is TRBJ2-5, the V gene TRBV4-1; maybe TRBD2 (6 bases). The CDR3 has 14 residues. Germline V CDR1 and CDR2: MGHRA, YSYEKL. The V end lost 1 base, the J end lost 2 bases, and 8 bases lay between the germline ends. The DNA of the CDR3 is TGCGCCAGCAGCCAAGCAGGACTACAAGAGACCCAGTACTTC. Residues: CASSQAGLQETQYF.

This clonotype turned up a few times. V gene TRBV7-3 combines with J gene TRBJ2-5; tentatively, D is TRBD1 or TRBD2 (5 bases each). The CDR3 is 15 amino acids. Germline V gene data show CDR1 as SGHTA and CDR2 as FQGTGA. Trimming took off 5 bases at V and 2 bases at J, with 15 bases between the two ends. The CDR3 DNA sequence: TGTGCCAGCAGCCGTACGGGGACCATGCAAGAGACCCAGTACTTC. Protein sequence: CASSRTGTMQETQYF.

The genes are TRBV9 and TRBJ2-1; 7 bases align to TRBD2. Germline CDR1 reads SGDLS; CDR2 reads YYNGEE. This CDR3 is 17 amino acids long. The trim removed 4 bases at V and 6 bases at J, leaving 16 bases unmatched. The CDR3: CASSPQSRGGGFNEQFF. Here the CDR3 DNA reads TGTGCCAGCAGCCCCCAATCTAGGGGCGGGGGTTTCAATGAGCAGTTCTTC.

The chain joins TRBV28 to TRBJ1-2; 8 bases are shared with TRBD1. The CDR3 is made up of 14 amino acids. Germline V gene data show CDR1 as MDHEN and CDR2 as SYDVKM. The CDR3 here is CWAGSGQGERGYTF. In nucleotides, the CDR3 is TGTTGGGCAGGCTCAGGACAGGGTGAAAGGGGCTACACCTTC.

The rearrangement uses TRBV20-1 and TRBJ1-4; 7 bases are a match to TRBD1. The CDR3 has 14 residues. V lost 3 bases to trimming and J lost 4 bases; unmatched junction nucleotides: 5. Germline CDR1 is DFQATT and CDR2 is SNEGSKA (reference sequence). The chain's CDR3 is CSARGGDSNEKLFF. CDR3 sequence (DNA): TGCAGTGCTAGGGGGGGGGACAGTAATGAAAAACTGTTTTTT.

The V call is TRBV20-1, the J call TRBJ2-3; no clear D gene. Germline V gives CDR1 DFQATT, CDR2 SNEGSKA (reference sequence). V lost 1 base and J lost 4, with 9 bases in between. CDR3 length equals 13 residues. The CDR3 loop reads CSARVGPADTQYF. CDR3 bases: TGCAGTGCTAGAGTTGGCCCGGCAGATACGCAGTATTTT.

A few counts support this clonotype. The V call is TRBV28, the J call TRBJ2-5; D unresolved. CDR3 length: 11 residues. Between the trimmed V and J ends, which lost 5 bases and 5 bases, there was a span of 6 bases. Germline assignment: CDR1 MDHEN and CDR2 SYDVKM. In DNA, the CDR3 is TGTGCCAGCAGTGACCCGGAGACCCAGTACTTC. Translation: CASSDPETQYF.

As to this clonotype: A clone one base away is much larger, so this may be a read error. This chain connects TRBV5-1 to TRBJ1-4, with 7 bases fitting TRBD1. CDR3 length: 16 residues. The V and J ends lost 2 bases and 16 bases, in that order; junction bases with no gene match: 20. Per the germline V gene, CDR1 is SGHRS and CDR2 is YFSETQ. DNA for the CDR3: TGCGCCAGCAGCTTCAACAGGGGCTCCCTGTCCGATACGCAGTTTTTT. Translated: CASSFNRGSLSDTQFF.

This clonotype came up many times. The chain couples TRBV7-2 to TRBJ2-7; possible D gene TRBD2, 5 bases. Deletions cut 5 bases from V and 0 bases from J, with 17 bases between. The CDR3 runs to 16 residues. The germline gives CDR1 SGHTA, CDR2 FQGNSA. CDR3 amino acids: CASSRGGQASSYEQYF. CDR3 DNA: TGTGCCAGCAGCCGTGGCGGGCAGGCCAGCTCCTACGAGCAGTACTTC.

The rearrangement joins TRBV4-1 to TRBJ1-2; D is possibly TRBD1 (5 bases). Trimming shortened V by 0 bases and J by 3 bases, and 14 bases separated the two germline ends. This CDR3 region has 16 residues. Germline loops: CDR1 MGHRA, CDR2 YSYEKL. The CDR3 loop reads CASSQDSRDGDYGYTF. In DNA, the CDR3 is TGCGCCAGCAGCCAAGATTCCCGGGACGGAGACTATGGCTACACCTTC.

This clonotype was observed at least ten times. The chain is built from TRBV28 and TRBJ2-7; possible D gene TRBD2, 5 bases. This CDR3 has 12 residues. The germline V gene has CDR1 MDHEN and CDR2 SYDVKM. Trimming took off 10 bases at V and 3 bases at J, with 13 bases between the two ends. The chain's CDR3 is CATDGDNYEQYF. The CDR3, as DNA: TGTGCCACCGACGGGGATAACTACGAGCAGTACTTC.

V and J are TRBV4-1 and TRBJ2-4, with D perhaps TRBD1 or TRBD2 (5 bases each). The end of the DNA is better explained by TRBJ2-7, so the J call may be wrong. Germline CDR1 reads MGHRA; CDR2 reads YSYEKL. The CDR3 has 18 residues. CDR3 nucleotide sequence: TGCGCCAGCAGCCCGTTCTTACCAGGGACGGCGAACTCCTACGAGCAGTACTTC. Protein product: CASSPFLPGTANSYEQYF.

In nucleotides, the CDR3 is TGCAGTGCTATCGGACTTTTCAACTCCTACGAGCAGTACTTC. This sequence encodes CSAIGLFNSYEQYF. The chain carries TRBV20-1 and TRBJ2-7, with a tentative D call TRBD2 (5 bases). The germline V gene has CDR1 DFQATT and CDR2 SNEGSKA (reference sequence). CDR3 length: 14 residues. Trimming removed 4 bases from V and 0 bases from J, with 13 bases in between.

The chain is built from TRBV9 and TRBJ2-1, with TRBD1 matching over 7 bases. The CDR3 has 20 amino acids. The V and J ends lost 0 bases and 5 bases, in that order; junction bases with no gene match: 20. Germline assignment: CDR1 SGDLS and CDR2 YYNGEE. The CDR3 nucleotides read TGTGCCAGCAGCGTAGTCTCATCTAATTGGGACAGCTGGGCCCACAATGAGCAGTTCTTC. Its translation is CASSVVSSNWDSWAHNEQFF.

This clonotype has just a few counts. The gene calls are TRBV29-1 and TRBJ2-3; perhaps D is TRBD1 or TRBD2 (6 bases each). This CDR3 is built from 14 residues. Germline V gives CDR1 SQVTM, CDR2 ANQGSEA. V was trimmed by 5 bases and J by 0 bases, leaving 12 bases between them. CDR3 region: CSVPQGLSTDTQYF. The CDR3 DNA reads TGCAGCGTTCCACAGGGACTGAGCACAGATACGCAGTATTTT.

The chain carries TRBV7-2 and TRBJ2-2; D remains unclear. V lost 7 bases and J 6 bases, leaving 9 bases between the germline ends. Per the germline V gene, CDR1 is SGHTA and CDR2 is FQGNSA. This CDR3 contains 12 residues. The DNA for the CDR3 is TGTGCCAGCACTCGCCCCCCCGGGGAGCTGTTTTTT. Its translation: CASTRPPGELFF.

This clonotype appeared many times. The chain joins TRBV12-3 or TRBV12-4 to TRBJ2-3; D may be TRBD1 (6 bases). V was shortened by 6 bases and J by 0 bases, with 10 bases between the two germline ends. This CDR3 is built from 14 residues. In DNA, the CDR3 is TGTGCCAGCAGGAGGCAGGGGAGCACAGATACGCAGTATTTT. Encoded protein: CASRRQGSTDTQYF.